A selection of T cell receptor beta chains follows, all from one sample in a study of blood T cell repertoires in COVID-19. Assay used: immunoSEQ multiplex PCR; TCRdb lists only in-frame clones, some missing. The sample lists about 180,000 clones, 82% occurring once. Sequencing input: peripheral blood. These receptors all come from a woman between 65 and 79 years old with acute or convalescent COVID-19. The CDR3 runs from the conserved cysteine through the conserved F or W. A D gene is named only where the DNA matches it firmly. For some rows the clone size is stated as once, few or many, or as a class when expanded; others skip it.

j_call	clone_size	d_call	v_call	cdr3_aa	cdr3_nt
TRBJ2-7	NA	NA	TRBV18	CASSRRDSYYEQYF	TGTGCCAGCTCTCGGCGGGACAGCTATTACGAGCAGTACTTC
TRBJ1-3	once	NA	TRBV6-5	CASSYRETGNTIYF	TGTGCCAGCAGTTACCGGGAGACTGGAAACACCATATATTTT
TRBJ2-7	once	NA	TRBV3-1/TRBV3-2	CASSRGFGTYEQYF	TGTGCCAGCAGCCGGGGATTCGGGACCTACGAGCAGTACTTC
TRBJ1-1	NA	NA	TRBV5-1	CASRLQGWGTEAFF	TGCGCCAGCAGGTTACAGGGCTGGGGCACTGAAGCTTTCTTT
TRBJ2-7	NA	NA	TRBV27	CASSSALSYEQYF	TGTGCCAGCAGTTCAGCGTTATCCTACGAGCAGTACTTC
TRBJ2-5	NA	NA	TRBV5-4	CASSLSLAQETQYF	TGTGCCAGCAGCTTGAGCCTAGCCCAAGAGACCCAGTACTTC
TRBJ2-5	NA	NA	TRBV19	CASSGTPEETQYF	TGTGCCAGTAGCGGGACTCCCGAAGAGACCCAGTACTTC
TRBJ2-5	NA	TRBD2	TRBV4-1	CASSQVLGGRGETQYF	TGCGCCAGCAGCCAAGTTTTAGGCGGGAGGGGAGAGACCCAGTACTTC
TRBJ2-7	NA	TRBD1	TRBV28	CASFSEGATYEQYF	TGTGCCAGCTTTTCTGAGGGGGCCACCTACGAGCAGTACTTC
TRBJ2-3	NA	NA	TRBV7-9	CASSPRLRASTDTQYF	TGTGCCAGCAGCCCCCGACTCCGTGCTAGCACAGATACGCAGTATTTT
TRBJ2-7	NA	NA	TRBV9	CASSVTTSSYEQYF	TGTGCCAGCAGTGTAACTACGAGCTCCTACGAGCAGTACTTC
TRBJ1-4	NA	NA	TRBV7-2	CASSFAGEKLFF	TGTGCCAGCAGCTTCGCAGGGGAAAAACTGTTTTTT
TRBJ2-2	NA	NA	TRBV5-1	CASSLGQGTGELFF	TGCGCCAGCAGCTTGGGGCAGGGGACCGGGGAGCTGTTTTTT
TRBJ2-7	few	TRBD2	TRBV2	CASSELAGGPSEQYF	TGTGCCAGCAGTGAATTGGCGGGAGGGCCCTCCGAGCAGTACTTC
TRBJ1-1	NA	NA	TRBV30	CAWSGSKYTEAFF	TGTGCCTGGAGTGGTTCCAAATACACTGAAGCTTTCTTT
TRBJ2-2	few	TRBD2	TRBV4-1	CASSHVPGLAGDTGELFF	TGCGCCAGCAGCCATGTCCCGGGACTAGCGGGGGACACCGGGGAGCTGTTTTTT
TRBJ1-5	NA	NA	TRBV3-1/TRBV3-2	CASSQGAGGQPQHF	TGTGCCAGCAGCCAAGGGGCGGGCGGGCAGCCCCAGCATTTT
TRBJ2-5	NA	TRBD1	TRBV25-1	CASGQGSEETQYF	TGTGCCAGCGGACAGGGTAGCGAAGAGACCCAGTACTTC
TRBJ1-1	NA	NA	TRBV5-1	CASSFEYRGRGVNTEAFF	TGCGCCAGCAGCTTCGAATACCGCGGAAGGGGTGTGAACACTGAAGCTTTCTTT
TRBJ2-3	once	TRBD2	TRBV3-1/TRBV3-2	CASSTTSGVTDTQYF	TGTGCCAGCAGCACGACTAGCGGGGTGACAGATACGCAGTATTTT
TRBJ2-2	NA	NA	TRBV24-1	CATRFTSGELFF	TGTGCCACCCGCTTCACTTCGGGGGAGCTGTTTTTT
TRBJ1-6	NA	TRBD1	TRBV7-8	CASSSLTQGADSPLHF	TGTGCCAGCAGCTCCCTCACCCAGGGGGCTGATTCACCCCTCCACTTT
TRBJ2-2	NA	NA	TRBV9	CASSVRGQGELFF	TGTGCCAGCAGCGTAAGAGGGCAGGGGGAGCTGTTTTTT
TRBJ2-7	NA	TRBD1	TRBV28	CATQQPGQGTYEQYF	TGTGCCACCCAACAACCGGGACAGGGGACCTACGAGCAGTACTTC
TRBJ1-6	NA	TRBD1	TRBV27	CASRTQGATPNSPLHF	TGTGCCAGCAGGACGCAGGGGGCCACCCCTAATTCACCCCTCCACTTT
TRBJ1-1	NA	NA	TRBV10-3	CAISESQGYTEAFF	TGTGCCATCAGTGAGTCGCAGGGGTACACTGAAGCTTTCTTT
TRBJ2-7	NA	NA	TRBV11-1	CASSLAGSLALAEQYF	TGTGCCAGCAGCTTAGCCGGGTCCCTCGCATTGGCCGAGCAGTACTTC
TRBJ1-4	NA	TRBD1	TRBV6-1	CASSEIQGYEKLFF	TGTGCCAGCAGTGAAATACAGGGGTATGAAAAACTGTTTTTT
TRBJ1-4	few	TRBD1	TRBV14	CASSQLTGGVDLEKLFF	TGTGCCAGCAGCCAGCTAACAGGGGGCGTAGATTTGGAAAAACTGTTTTTT
TRBJ1-2	NA	TRBD1	TRBV25-1	CASRSPNRGNGYTF	TGTGCCAGCAGGTCCCCGAACAGGGGAAATGGCTACACCTTC
TRBJ1-1	NA	TRBD1	TRBV28	CASSFGTGAGTEAFF	TGTGCCAGCAGTTTCGGGACAGGGGCGGGCACTGAAGCTTTCTTT
TRBJ1-4	NA	TRBD1	TRBV29-1	CSVSGTETTNEKLFF	TGCAGCGTTTCCGGGACAGAAACAACTAATGAAAAACTGTTTTTT
TRBJ2-7	NA	NA	TRBV2	CASSVGGARFYEQYF	TGTGCCAGCAGTGTGGGCGGGGCGAGATTCTACGAGCAGTACTTC
TRBJ1-6	NA	TRBD1	TRBV19	CASSTPGQGGSPLHF	TGTGCCAGTAGTACCCCGGGACAGGGAGGTTCACCCCTCCACTTT
TRBJ1-2	NA	TRBD1	TRBV25-1	CASSEYGGQGMHGYTF	TGTGCCAGCAGTGAATATGGGGGACAGGGTATGCATGGCTACACCTTC
TRBJ2-7	NA	NA	TRBV7-2	CASSLGQTLYEQYF	TGTGCCAGCAGCTTAGGGCAGACACTTTACGAGCAGTACTTC
TRBJ2-5	NA	NA	TRBV7-2	CASSSAGTQETQYF	TGTGCCAGCAGCTCGGCCGGGACTCAAGAGACCCAGTACTTC
TRBJ2-3	NA	TRBD2	TRBV28	CASSLFASGSLTDTQYF	TGTGCCAGCAGTTTATTCGCTAGCGGGAGTTTAACAGATACGCAGTATTTT
TRBJ1-2	NA	NA	TRBV28	CASSLEAGWYGYTF	TGTGCCAGCAGTTTAGAGGCAGGGTGGTATGGCTACACCTTC
TRBJ1-6	NA	TRBD1	TRBV2	CASTAGTGDNSPLHF	TGTGCCAGCACCGCCGGGACAGGGGATAATTCACCCCTCCACTTT
TRBJ1-2	once	NA	TRBV18	CASSPPAGLHTF	TGTGCCAGCTCACCACCAGCAGGGCTGCACACCTTC
TRBJ2-6	once	TRBD1	TRBV19	CASSMTGGNANVLTF	TGTGCCAGTAGTATGACAGGGGGTAATGCCAACGTCCTGACTTTC
TRBJ2-5	NA	NA	TRBV5-6	CASSLVSDVSQETQYF	TGTGCCAGCAGCTTGGTGAGCGATGTGTCACAAGAGACCCAGTACTTC
TRBJ2-5	NA	NA	TRBV5-1	CASSPLRGGGQETQYF	TGCGCCAGCAGCCCTCTGAGGGGAGGGGGACAAGAGACCCAGTACTTC
TRBJ1-5	NA	TRBD1	TRBV4-2	CASSLAGGDSNQPQHF	TGTGCCAGCAGCCTAGCAGGGGGTGATAGCAATCAGCCCCAGCATTTT
TRBJ1-6	many	NA	TRBV18	CASSPDTQGSNSPLHF	TGTGCCAGCTCACCGGACACCCAAGGATCTAATTCACCCCTCCACTTT
TRBJ1-5	NA	NA	TRBV7-2	CASSTPEERGQPQHF	TGTGCCAGCAGCACCCCGGAGGAGAGAGGGCAGCCCCAGCATTTT
TRBJ1-1	NA	NA	TRBV28	CASSLGGAGFGTEAFF	TGTGCCAGCAGTTTAGGCGGCGCGGGGTTCGGCACTGAAGCTTTCTTT
TRBJ1-2	few	TRBD1	TRBV6-6	CASSLTPGQGNHYGYTF	TGTGCCAGCAGTCTTACTCCGGGACAGGGGAATCACTATGGCTACACCTTC
TRBJ2-3	NA	TRBD1	TRBV6-5	CASSTRDRNTDTQYF	TGTGCCAGCAGTACCCGGGACAGGAACACAGATACGCAGTATTTT
TRBJ1-1	NA	NA	TRBV5-8	CASTYEFDTEAFF	TGTGCCAGCACCTATGAATTTGACACTGAAGCTTTCTTT
TRBJ2-5	NA	TRBD1	TRBV4-1	CASSQVGQIQETQYF	TGCGCCAGCAGCCAAGTGGGACAGATCCAAGAGACCCAGTACTTC
TRBJ1-5	NA	TRBD1	TRBV2	CASRTGTGAPSQHF	TGTGCCAGCCGAACCGGGACAGGGGCTCCGTCCCAGCATTTT
TRBJ2-5	NA	TRBD1	TRBV9	CASTAGQGRETQYF	TGTGCCAGCACCGCTGGACAGGGGAGGGAGACCCAGTACTTC
TRBJ1-2	NA	NA	TRBV28	CASSSLDRNYGYTF	TGTGCCAGCAGTTCCCTAGACAGGAACTATGGCTACACCTTC
TRBJ2-1	NA	TRBD2	TRBV11-3	CASSLVAGGWNEQFF	TGTGCCAGCAGCTTAGTGGCGGGAGGATGGAATGAGCAGTTCTTC
TRBJ2-5	NA	TRBD1	TRBV19	CASSIVRDRVQETQYF	TGTGCCAGTAGTATAGTTAGGGACAGGGTTCAAGAGACCCAGTACTTC
TRBJ2-3	few	NA	TRBV7-9	CASSPAQGARTDTQYF	TGTGCCAGCAGCCCGGCACAGGGCGCACGCACAGATACGCAGTATTTT